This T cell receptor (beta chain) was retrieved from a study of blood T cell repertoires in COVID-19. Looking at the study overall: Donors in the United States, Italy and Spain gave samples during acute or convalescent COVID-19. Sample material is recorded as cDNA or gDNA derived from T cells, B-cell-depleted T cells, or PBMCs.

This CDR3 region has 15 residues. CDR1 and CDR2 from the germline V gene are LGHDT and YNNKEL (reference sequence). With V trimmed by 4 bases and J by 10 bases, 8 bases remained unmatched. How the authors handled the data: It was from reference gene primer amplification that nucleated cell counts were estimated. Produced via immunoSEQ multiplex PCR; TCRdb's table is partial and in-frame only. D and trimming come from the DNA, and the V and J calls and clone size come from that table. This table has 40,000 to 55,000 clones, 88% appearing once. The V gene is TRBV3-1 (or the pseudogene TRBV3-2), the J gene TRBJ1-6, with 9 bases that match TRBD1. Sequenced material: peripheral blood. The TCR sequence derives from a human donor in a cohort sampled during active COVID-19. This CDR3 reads CASSPTGQGRSPLHF. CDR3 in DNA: TGTGCCAGCAGCCCTACGGGACAGGGCCGGTCACCCCTCCACTTT.